Listed here are 8 T cell receptor beta chains from one sample, sequenced in a study of control samples from healthy donors and cancer patients. Clones were sequenced by immunoSEQ multiplex PCR, and TCRdb holds only the in-frame ones, with some missing. The sample records fewer than 85,000 clones, around 89% being singletons. Sequencing was carried out using blood. Receptor source: a man aged 50-60 years in good health.

This rearrangement joins TRBV7-2 to TRBJ2-7; 9 bases are shared with TRBD2. Unmatched junction bases numbered 10, after V lost 2 bases and J lost 2 bases. Germline CDR1 SGHTA, CDR2 FQGNSA. CDR3 length: 17 amino acids. CDR3 loop: CASSLQGASSGTYEQYF. The CDR3 DNA sequence: TGTGCCAGCAGCTTACAGGGCGCGTCTAGCGGGACCTACGAGCAGTACTTC.

The J gene is TRBJ2-1, the V gene TRBV5-1; 8 bases map to TRBD2. The V segment lost 4 bases and the J segment 4 bases; nucleotides outside the gene matches: 7. There are 15 residues in the CDR3. Germline V gene data show CDR1 as SGHRS and CDR2 as YFSETQ. CDR3 loop: CASSPTSGPYNEQFF. The CDR3 DNA is TGCGCCAGCAGCCCAACTAGCGGTCCTTACAATGAGCAGTTCTTC. The full variable domain, completed using reference TRBV5-1 and TRBJ2-1, is KAGVTQTPRYLIKTRGQQVTLSCSPISGHRSVSWYQQTPGQGLQFLFEYFSETQRNKGNFPGRFSGRQFSNSRSEMNVSTLELGDSALYLCASSPTSGPYNEQFFGPGTRLTVL.

This clone is a singleton in its sample. The chain links TRBV7-2 to TRBJ2-4; perhaps TRBD2 as D (5 bases). CDR3 length equals 16 residues. V shed 3 bases and J shed 1 base, with 13 bases lying between them. The germline V gene encodes CDR1 SGHTA and CDR2 FQGNSA. CDR3 loop: CASSFDGAEAKNIQYF. The CDR3 coding sequence is TGTGCCAGCAGCTTCGATGGAGCGGAGGCCAAAAACATTCAGTACTTC.

This chain links TRBV18 with TRBJ2-1; no firm D call. The CDR3 covers 15 residues. The V end was cut by 4 bases, the J end by 1 base, with 11 bases between. Per the germline V gene, CDR1 is KGHSH and CDR2 is LQKENI. This chain's CDR3 is CASSQTVASYNEQFF. In DNA, the CDR3 is TGTGCCAGCTCACAGACCGTCGCATCCTACAATGAGCAGTTCTTC.

This chain joins TRBV5-6 and TRBJ1-4; D ambiguous. V was pared by 2 bases and J by 6 bases, with 11 bases between. The CDR3 contains 14 residues. Germline V lookup: CDR1 SGHDT, CDR2 YYEEEE. CDR3 residues: CASSFIPTDEKLFF. The CDR3 DNA reads as TGTGCCAGCAGCTTTATCCCGACGGATGAAAAACTGTTTTTT.

This clone was found once. The chain uses TRBV11-3 and TRBJ1-6; D is undetermined. In germline, CDR1 is SGHNT, CDR2 YENEEA. This CDR3 spans 12 amino acids. V lost 4 bases, J lost 7 bases, and 5 bases lay in between. The CDR3: CASSYGNSPLHF. The CDR3 DNA reads as TGTGCCAGCAGCTACGGGAATTCACCCCTCCACTTT.

The chain couples TRBV9 to TRBJ2-5, with D perhaps TRBD1 or TRBD2 (7 bases each). Looked up from germline, CDR1 is SGDLS and CDR2 is YYNGEE. Trimming removed 0 bases at V and 4 bases at J, with 16 bases between. CDR3 size: 16 residues. CDR3 nucleotide sequence: TGTGCCAGCAGCGTAGCAGGGGGGGGGCCTCGAGAGACCCAGTACTTC. It codes for CASSVAGGGPRETQYF. Variable domain in full (rest from reference TRBV9 and TRBJ2-5): DSGVTQTPKHLITATGQRVTLRCSPRSGDLSVYWYQQSLDQGLQFLIQYYNGEERAKGNILERFSAQQFPDLHSELNLSSLELGDSALYFCASSVAGGGPRETQYFGPGTRLLVL.

V usage is TRBV5-5 and J usage is TRBJ2-7; unclear D gene. This CDR3 is built from 13 residues. Germline V gene data show CDR1 as SGHKS and CDR2 as YYEKEE (reference sequence). V was cut by 2 bases and J by 0 bases, with 6 bases left in between. Here the CDR3 DNA reads TGTGCCAGCAGCTTTAAGAGCTCCTACGAGCAGTACTTC. Translation gives CASSFKSSYEQYF.